This passage covers 22 T cell receptor beta chains from one sample sequenced in a study of T cells in Graves' hyperthyroidism and ophthalmopathy. Researchers took RNA transcripts and amplified the TCR beta CDR3 regions from them. The HTBI set primed first-round TCR CDR3 RT-PCR. TCRdb itself ran the multiplex PCR reads through MiXCR, one entry per CDR3 protein. This sample has around 300,000 distinct CDR3 sequences, with around 14% found just once. Source material: blood. These receptors all come from a woman in her thirties with Graves' hyperthyroidism.

This clonotype was recorded at least ten times. The chain recombines TRBV9 with TRBJ2-7; no clear D. This CDR3 comprises 14 residues. CDR1 is SGDLS, CDR2 YYNGEE, per germline. V lost 0 bases and J lost 7, with 14 bases in between. CDR3 in DNA: TGTGCCAGCAGCGTAGGTCAAGCCCCGGGTGAGCAGTACTTC. Amino acid sequence: CASSVGQAPGEQYF.

About this clonotype itself: A much larger clone lies a single base off, so this may be a read error. V and J are TRBV6-4 and TRBJ1-1; D call uncertain. Germline CDR1 and CDR2: MRHNA and SNTAGT. This CDR3 is built from 14 residues. Trimming pared 3 bases from V and 5 bases from J, leaving 13 bases between. The CDR3 sequence: CASSETALKTEAFF. CDR3 DNA sequence: TGTGCCAGCAGTGAGACGGCTTTAAAGACTGAAGCTTTCTTT.

The chain is built from TRBV24-1 and TRBJ1-5; 7 nucleotides line up with TRBD1. Losses at the gene ends were 3 bases for V and 1 base for J; bases not matched to a gene: 5. The V gene's germline CDR1 is KGHDR and CDR2 SFDVKD. The CDR3 is 16 amino acids. The CDR3 protein is CATSDHRQGSNQPQHF. For the CDR3, the DNA is TGTGCCACCAGTGATCACCGACAGGGAAGCAATCAGCCCCAGCATTTT.

Points on this clonotype: A read error is possible here, since a much larger clone lies one base away. This chain joins TRBV28 and TRBJ1-6; D may be TRBD1 (5 bases). The germline CDR1 and CDR2 sequences are MDHEN and SYDVKM. This CDR3 spans 13 amino acids. V gave up 5 bases and J gave up 11 bases, with 13 bases separating them. The CDR3 DNA reads TGTGCCAGCAGTCTCAGTGGGGGGACACCCCTCCACTTT. Residues: CASSLSGGTPLHF. The full variable domain, its missing parts supplied by reference TRBV28 and TRBJ1-6, is DVKVTQSSRYLVKRTGEKVFLECVQDMDHENMFWYRQDPGLGLRLIYFSYDVKMKEKGDIPEGYSVSREKKERFSLILESASTNQTSMYLCASSLSGGTPLHFGNGTRLTVT.

The table lists this clonotype with many counts. V usage is TRBV7-2 and J usage is TRBJ2-3; TRBD2 might be the D (5 bases). CDR1 is SGHTA, CDR2 FQGNSA, per germline. Trimming took 4 bases from V and 3 from J, leaving 11 bases between them. This CDR3 is built from 14 residues. The CDR3 protein is CASSSRARTDTQYF. CDR3 sequence (DNA): TGTGCCAGCAGCTCGCGGGCCAGAACAGATACGCAGTATTTT.

Notes on this clonotype: An end of the junction does not agree with germline; a read error may underlie this. The chain joins TRBV5-1 to TRBJ2-1; 7 bases line up with TRBD1. The CDR3 runs to 15 residues. Germline V gene data show CDR1 as SGHRS and CDR2 as YFSETQ. CDR3 coding DNA: TGCGCCAGCAGCACAGGACAGGCCTCTTACAGTGAGCAGTTCTTC. It encodes CASSTGQASYSEQFF.

With regard to this clonotype: A much larger clone lies one base from this, so it may be a read error. The J gene is TRBJ2-2, the V gene TRBV2; 8 positions agree with TRBD2. Looked up from germline, CDR1 is SNHLY and CDR2 is FYNNEI. Trimming removed 11 bases from V and 7 bases from J; junction bases left unmatched: 15. This CDR3 is built from 15 residues. CDR3 amino acids: CAGRGPGGPHGELFF. CDR3 bases: TGTGCCGGAAGAGGGCCGGGAGGGCCTCACGGGGAGCTGTTTTTT. Full variable domain (missing parts from reference TRBV2 and TRBJ2-2): EPEVTQTPSHQVTQMGQEVILRCVPISNHLYFYWYRQILGQKVEFLVSFYNNEISEKSEIFDDQFSVERPDGSNFTLKIRSTKLEDSAMYFCAGRGPGGPHGELFFGEGSRLTVL.

This clonotype was counted at least ten times. The chain combines TRBV7-6 with TRBJ2-3, with no clear D. V lost 1 base, J lost 0 bases, and 8 bases lay in between. This CDR3 contains 15 residues. Germline V CDR1 and CDR2: SGHVS, FNYEAQ. CDR3 protein: CASSLVVSSTDTQYF. The CDR3 DNA sequence: TGTGCCAGCAGCTTAGTCGTCTCTAGCACAGATACGCAGTATTTT.

This clonotype was observed a handful of times. The conserved phenylalanine or tryptophan normally closing the CDR3 is absent here, so this likely arose from a read error. The gene calls are TRBV27 and TRBJ1-6; tentative D call: TRBD1 (6 bases). V was shortened by 6 bases and J by 6 bases, with 15 bases between the two germline ends. This CDR3 is 15 amino acids long. Germline V CDR1 and CDR2: MNHEY, SMNVEV (reference sequence). CDR3 residues: CASRSQGPLNSPLHL. The CDR3 region has the DNA TGTGCCAGCAGAAGCCAGGGGCCTCTTAATTCACCCCTCCACCTT.

This clonotype has at least ten counts. The CDR3 protein is CASSHPLMGVRGYTF. CDR3 sequence (DNA): TGTGCCAGCAGCCACCCCCTGATGGGGGTTCGGGGCTACACCTTC. The chain couples TRBV11-2 to TRBJ1-2; maybe TRBD1 (5 bases). The germline V and J ends were trimmed by 5 bases and 8 bases, with 21 bases remaining between them. The CDR3 extends over 15 amino acids. Germline assignment: CDR1 SGHAT and CDR2 FQNNGV. The full variable domain, in which reference TRBV11-2 and TRBJ1-2 provide the parts outside the CDR3, is EAGVAQSPRYKIIEKRQSVAFWCNPISGHATLYWYQQILGQGPKLLIQFQNNGVVDDSQLPKDRFSAERLKGVDSTLKIQPAKLEDSAVYLCASSHPLMGVRGYTFGSGTRLTVV.

This chain connects TRBV10-3 to TRBJ1-2, with 8 bases fitting TRBD1. The V gene end was trimmed by 0 bases and the J gene end by 8 bases; junction bases not matched to a gene: 14. Germline-derived CDR1 and CDR2 are ENHRY and SYGVKD. The CDR3 runs to 17 residues. CDR3 DNA sequence: TGTGCCATCAGTGAGTCTTTCGTCCAGGGGGCTTATCAGGGCTACACCTTC. Protein product: CAISESFVQGAYQGYTF.

This clonotype has a count of ten or more. The V and J genes are TRBV20-1 and TRBJ2-7; 8 bases line up with TRBD1. The CDR3 spans 13 residues. The junction had 5 bases not matched to a gene; V was cut back by 7 bases and J by 0 bases. Germline-derived CDR1 and CDR2 are DFQATT and SNEGSKA (reference sequence). CDR3 in amino acids: CSVSTGGSYEQYF. The DNA for the CDR3 is TGCAGTGTCTCAACAGGGGGCTCCTACGAGCAGTACTTC.

This clonotype was detected a few times. V usage is TRBV5-6 and J usage is TRBJ2-5; the D gene is possibly TRBD2 (6 bases). The CDR3 has 13 residues. Trimming took off 2 bases at V and 2 bases at J, with 7 bases between the two ends. Germline V gives CDR1 SGHDT, CDR2 YYEEEE. This chain's CDR3 is CASSFREQETQYF. The CDR3 DNA follows: TGTGCCAGCAGCTTTCGGGAGCAAGAGACCCAGTACTTC.

This clonotype was found many times. The V gene is TRBV7-2, the J gene TRBJ2-3, with 7 bases aligning to TRBD2. With 5 bases clipped from V and 2 bases from J, the junction kept 4 bases outside the gene matches. This CDR3 has 14 amino acids. CDR1 and CDR2 from the germline V gene are SGHTA and FQGNSA. The CDR3 DNA reads TGTGCCAGCAGCAAACTAGCGAACACAGATACGCAGTATTTT. It codes for CASSKLANTDTQYF.

This clonotype was recorded many times. The V call is TRBV28, the J call TRBJ2-2; D is ambiguous. Germline CDR1 is MDHEN and CDR2 is SYDVKM. Trimming took 7 bases from V and 3 from J, leaving 3 bases between them. The length of the CDR3 is 11 residues. CDR3 coding DNA: TGTGCCAGCATGCACACCGGGGAGCTGTTTTTT. Amino acids: CASMHTGELFF.

The sample holds many counts of this clonotype. The gene calls are TRBV24-1 and TRBJ1-5; 7 bases align to TRBD1. This CDR3 region has 13 residues. CDR1 and CDR2 (germline): KGHDR, SFDVKD. V trimming: 12 bases; J trimming: 2 bases; junction bases outside the gene matches: 6. The CDR3 reads CAVGGAGNQPQHF. CDR3 bases: TGTGCCGTAGGGGGCGCGGGCAATCAGCCCCAGCATTTT.

The rearrangement uses TRBV30 and TRBJ1-3, with D hard to call. CDR1 and CDR2 from the germline V gene are GTSNPN and SVGIG (reference sequence). V was pared by 0 bases and J by 4 bases, with 16 bases between. The CDR3 consists of 16 residues. The chain's CDR3 is CAWSVEFWAEGNTIYF. The CDR3 nucleotides read TGTGCCTGGAGTGTAGAATTCTGGGCAGAAGGAAACACCATATATTTT.

This clonotype was seen many times. The chain joins TRBV6-2 or TRBV6-3 to TRBJ2-1, with D tentatively TRBD2 (5 bases). Germline CDR1 reads MNHEY; CDR2 reads SVGEGT. The CDR3 runs to 17 residues. With 0 bases removed from V and 1 base from J, the gap between germline ends came to 13 bases. CDR3 protein: CASSYSIGGLSYNEQFF. In DNA form, the CDR3 reads TGTGCCAGCAGTTACTCGATTGGCGGGCTTTCCTACAATGAGCAGTTCTTC.

The chain uses TRBV5-1 and TRBJ2-1; 8 bases are shared with TRBD2. V lost 5 bases to trimming and J lost 8 bases; unmatched junction nucleotides: 15. In germline, CDR1 is SGHRS, CDR2 YFSETQ. This CDR3 has 16 amino acids. CDR3 nucleotides: TGCGCCAGCAGTCCTCCCCAGCGGGAGCTGCAAGATGAGCAGTTCTTC. It specifies CASSPPQRELQDEQFF.

This clonotype was observed a few times. The chain employs TRBV6-1 and TRBJ1-1; D ambiguous. Germline assignment: CDR1 MNHNS and CDR2 SASEGT. V was clipped by 7 bases and J by 4 bases, with 7 bases between them. The CDR3 runs to 11 residues. Written as DNA, the CDR3 is TGTGCCAGCATGTCCGGCACTGAAGCTTTCTTT. Its protein is CASMSGTEAFF.

This clonotype was recorded at least ten times. The genes are TRBV24-1 and TRBJ1-2; D remains ambiguous. V was pared by 5 bases and J by 6 bases, with 12 bases between. This CDR3 region has 13 residues. Germline lookup yields CDR1 KGHDR and CDR2 SFDVKD. DNA of the CDR3: TGTGCCACCAGTGCTCGGACGTTCGATGGCTACACCTTC. Translated, it gives CATSARTFDGYTF.

This chain uses TRBV9 with TRBJ2-1, with a tentative D call TRBD2 (5 bases). The germline V and J ends were trimmed by 2 bases and 2 bases, with 11 bases remaining between them. The CDR3 length is 15 residues. Germline V gives CDR1 SGDLS, CDR2 YYNGEE. CDR3 DNA: TGTGCCAGCAGCGTGGAGGTAGTCCCCTACAATGAGCAGTTCTTC. This sequence encodes CASSVEVVPYNEQFF.